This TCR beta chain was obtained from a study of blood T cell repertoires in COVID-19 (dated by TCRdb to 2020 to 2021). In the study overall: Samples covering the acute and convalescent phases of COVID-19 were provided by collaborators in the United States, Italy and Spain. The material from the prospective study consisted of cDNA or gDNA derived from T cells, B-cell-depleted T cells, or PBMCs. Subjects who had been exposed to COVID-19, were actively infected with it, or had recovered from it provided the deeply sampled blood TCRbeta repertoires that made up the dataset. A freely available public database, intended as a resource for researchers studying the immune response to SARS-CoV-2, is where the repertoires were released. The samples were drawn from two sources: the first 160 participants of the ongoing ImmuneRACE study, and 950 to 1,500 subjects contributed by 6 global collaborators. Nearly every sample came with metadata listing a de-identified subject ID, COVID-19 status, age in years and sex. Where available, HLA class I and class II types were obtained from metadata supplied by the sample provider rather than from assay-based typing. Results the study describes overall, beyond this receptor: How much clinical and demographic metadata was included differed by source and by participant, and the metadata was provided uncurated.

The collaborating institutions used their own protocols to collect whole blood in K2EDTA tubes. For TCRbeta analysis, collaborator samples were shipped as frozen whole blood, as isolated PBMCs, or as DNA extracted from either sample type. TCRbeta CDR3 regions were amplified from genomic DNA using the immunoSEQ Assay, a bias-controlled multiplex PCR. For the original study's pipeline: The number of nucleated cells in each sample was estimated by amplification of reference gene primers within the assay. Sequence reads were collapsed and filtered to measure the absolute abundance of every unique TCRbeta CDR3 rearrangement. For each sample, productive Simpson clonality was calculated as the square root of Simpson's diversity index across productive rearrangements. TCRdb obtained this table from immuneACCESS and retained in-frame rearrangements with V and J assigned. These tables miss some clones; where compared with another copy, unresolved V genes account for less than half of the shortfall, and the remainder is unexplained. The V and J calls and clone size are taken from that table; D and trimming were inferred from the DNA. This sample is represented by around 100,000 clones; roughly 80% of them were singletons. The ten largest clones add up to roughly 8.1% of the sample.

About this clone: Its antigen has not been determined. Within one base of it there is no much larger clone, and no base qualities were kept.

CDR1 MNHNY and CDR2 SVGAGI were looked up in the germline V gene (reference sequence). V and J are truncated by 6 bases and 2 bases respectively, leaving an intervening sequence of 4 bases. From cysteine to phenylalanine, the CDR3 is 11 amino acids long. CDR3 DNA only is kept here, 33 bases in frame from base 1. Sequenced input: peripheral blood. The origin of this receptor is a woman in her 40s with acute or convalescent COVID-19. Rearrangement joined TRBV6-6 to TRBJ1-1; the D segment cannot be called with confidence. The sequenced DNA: TGTGCCAGCAGGACTAACACTGAAGCTTTCTTT. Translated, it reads CASRTNTEAFF.